This note documents a single T cell receptor beta chain sequence. The assay was immunoSEQ multiplex PCR, and TCRdb's table has in-frame clones only and misses some. The sample has roughly 100,000 clones, approximately 80% seen once. These data are taken from a study of glioma-infiltrating T cells after dendritic cell vaccination. The CDR3 is 14 amino acids. V was clipped by 2 bases and J by 2 bases; unmatched bases: 3. Germline CDR1 reads KGHSH; CDR2 reads LQKENI. The material was blood, obtained before dendritic cell vaccination. The chain joins TRBV18 to TRBJ2-7; 7 nucleotides align to TRBD1. The source of this sequence is a human donor with glioblastoma. CDR3 in DNA: TGTGCCAGCTCACCATCTGACAGGGCCTACGAGCAGTACTTC. It specifies CASSPSDRAYEQYF. Based on the CDR3 plus reference TRBV18 and TRBJ2-7, the full variable domain is NAGVMQNPRHLVRRRGQEARLRCSPMKGHSHVYWYRQLPEEGLKFMVYLQKENIIDESGMPKERFSAEFPKEGPSILRIQQVVRGDSAAYFCASSPSDRAYEQYFGPGTRLTVT.